This T cell receptor beta chain came from a study of regulatory T cells in long-lasting Graves disease. Construction of TCR beta libraries relied on iRepertoire HTBI primers and on Arm-PCR targeting CDR3 regions. Via MiXCR, TCRdb re-called the multiplex PCR reads, giving one row per CDR3 protein. The sample has a few hundred thousand distinct CDR3 sequences; approximately 23% are singletons. The time point was: persistent/refractory GD, antithyroid drugs over 5 years with positive TRAb. PBMC-extracted RNA yielded the TCR library. American Thyroid Association guidelines were used to diagnose Graves' disease. EDTA tubes collected around 8.7 milliliters of peripheral blood. Study-level findings and limits: Preferential use of TRBV28, TRBJ1-2 and TRBJ2-5 was seen in persistent disease. Graves' patients with persistent disease showed TCR diversity lower than patients newly diagnosed.

This clonotype showed up just a few times. The antigen remains undetermined. Germline assignment: CDR1 WSHSY and CDR2 SAAADI. The CDR3 has 15 residues. The J segment lost 2 bases and the V segment lost 10 bases, leaving 9 bases of the junction unmatched. This chain uses TRBV10-2 with TRBJ2-7, with 12 bases fitting TRBD2. The clonotype originates from a woman aged 35 to 49 with Graves disease. Sequences were derived from peripheral blood mononuclear cells (PBMCs), sampled when the disease was refractory, from a patient treated with antithyroid drugs. The CDR3 here is CAISRLAGVPYEQYF. The CDR3 nucleotides are TGCGCCATCAGCCGACTAGCGGGAGTACCCTACGAGCAGTACTTC.